The 30 T cell receptor beta chains listed next were all sequenced from one sample in a study of blood T cell repertoires in COVID-19. TCRdb keeps only in-frame clones here, not all; method: immunoSEQ multiplex PCR. The table records around 100,000 clones, roughly 84% of them present only once. Source material: peripheral blood. These receptors came from a man aged 25 to 40 in a cohort sampled during active COVID-19.

The chain recombines TRBV9 with TRBJ2-1, with 7 bases identical to TRBD1. Per the germline V gene, CDR1 is SGDLS and CDR2 is YYNGEE. This CDR3 contains 13 residues. V trimming: 3 bases; J trimming: 6 bases; junction bases outside the gene matches: 3. Here the CDR3 reads CASSGTGLNEQFF. CDR3 DNA: TGTGCCAGCAGCGGGACAGGACTCAATGAGCAGTTCTTC.

The chain couples TRBV29-1 to TRBJ2-3; 8 bases line up with TRBD1. Trimming cost V 5 bases and J 9 bases; bases outside gene matches: 7. Germline values: CDR1 SQVTM, CDR2 ANQGSEA. The CDR3 is 12 residues long. The DNA of the CDR3 is TGCAGCGTTATAGAAGGGACAGGCACGCAGTATTTT. This codes for CSVIEGTGTQYF.

The chain is built from TRBV10-3 and TRBJ1-2; 9 bases align to TRBD1. Per the germline V gene, CDR1 is ENHRY and CDR2 is SYGVKD. Trimming at V came to 0 bases and at J to 3 bases, leaving 2 bases not matched to a gene. This CDR3 comprises 15 residues. The chain's CDR3 is CAISESRTGDYGYTF. Here the CDR3 DNA reads TGTGCCATCAGTGAGTCCCGGACAGGGGACTATGGCTACACCTTC.

The gene calls are TRBV7-4 and TRBJ2-1; a weak D match, TRBD1 (6 bases). Trimming took off 5 bases at V and 4 bases at J, with 18 bases between the two ends. This CDR3 region has 16 residues. Per the germline V gene, CDR1 is SGHVT and CDR2 is SQSDAQ. The CDR3 DNA reads as TGTGCCAGCAGCCCGGCCAGGGGCGAAAGATACAATGAGCAGTTCTTC. This gives the protein CASSPARGERYNEQFF.

The chain employs TRBV6-5 and TRBJ1-2, with D unresolved. The V gene lost 6 bases and the J gene lost 5 bases, with 19 bases spanning the gap. CDR1 and CDR2 from the germline V gene are MNHEY and SVGAGI. CDR3 length: 15 amino acids. CDR3 amino acids: CASRANGEIVYGYTF. The CDR3 region has the DNA TGTGCCAGCAGAGCGAACGGGGAAATCGTGTATGGCTACACCTTC.

The chain carries TRBV6-6 and TRBJ1-2; 8 bases match TRBD1. Looked up from germline, CDR1 is MNHNY and CDR2 is SVGAGI (reference sequence). There are 15 residues in the CDR3. V trimming: 0 bases; J trimming: 6 bases; junction bases outside the gene matches: 6. The chain's CDR3 is CASSYSIAGGDGYTF. In nucleotides, the CDR3 is TGTGCCAGCAGTTACTCGATAGCAGGGGGCGATGGCTACACCTTC.

This chain connects TRBV10-3 to TRBJ2-1; 8 nucleotides align to TRBD2. CDR1 is ENHRY and CDR2 is SYGVKD in the germline V gene. This CDR3 is built from 18 residues. After removal of 5 bases from V and 1 base from J, the junction contained 13 bases not matched to a gene. The CDR3 DNA reads TGTGCCATCAGTAGCCTATCCGGGGGGGCTAGTTCCTACAATGAGCAGTTCTTC. This gives the protein CAISSLSGGASSYNEQFF.

V gene TRBV19 combines with J gene TRBJ2-5; TRBD2 aligns across 15 bases. CDR3 length equals 16 residues. The germline V gene has CDR1 LNHDA and CDR2 SQIVND (reference sequence). V lost 5 bases to trimming and J lost 5 bases; unmatched junction nucleotides: 6. The CDR3 nucleotides read TGTGCCAGTAGTCCGCGGACTAGCGGGGGGGCGGAGACCCAGTACTTC. It yields the protein CASSPRTSGGAETQYF.

The rearrangement links TRBV7-2 to TRBJ2-1; 11 bases are shared with TRBD2. The junction had 8 bases not matched to a gene; V was cut back by 2 bases and J by 8 bases. The V gene's germline CDR1 is SGHTA and CDR2 FQGNSA. The CDR3 is 16 residues long. The CDR3 sequence is CASSLISGGALYEQFF. CDR3 coding DNA: TGTGCCAGCAGCTTAATTAGCGGGGGGGCCCTCTATGAGCAGTTCTTC.

This clone was found a few times. The chain combines TRBV7-2 with TRBJ2-7; a possible D gene is TRBD2 (6 bases). V was shortened by 4 bases and J by 3 bases, with 16 bases between the two germline ends. The CDR3 sequence is 15 residues long. Germline CDR1 and CDR2: SGHTA and FQGNSA. This CDR3 reads CASSSGRGAYYEQYF. The DNA for the CDR3 is TGTGCCAGCAGCTCCGGCCGCGGGGCCTACTACGAGCAGTACTTC.

In its sample, this clone was seen a few times. This specimen includes other DNA sequences encoding the same CDR3. The rearrangement links TRBV2 to TRBJ1-1; 7 bases align to TRBD1. The V segment lost 9 bases and the J segment 1 base; nucleotides outside the gene matches: 5. CDR1 is SNHLY, CDR2 FYNNEI, per germline. This CDR3 has 13 amino acids. Written as DNA, the CDR3 is TGTGCCAGTAGAAGGGACAGGAACACTGAAGCTTTCTTT. Encoded protein: CASRRDRNTEAFF.

This clone was seen a few times. The genes are TRBV4-1 and TRBJ2-7; D is undetermined. The CDR3 totals 14 residues. Trimming cost V 0 bases and J 4 bases, with 10 bases left between them. Germline V gene data show CDR1 as MGHRA and CDR2 as YSYEKL. CDR3 nucleotide sequence: TGCGCCAGCAGCCAAGATGCTGCCGGGTACGAGCAGTACTTC. It specifies CASSQDAAGYEQYF.

The V and J genes are TRBV11-1 and TRBJ1-1; no clear D. Germline assignment: CDR1 SGHAT and CDR2 FQDESV (reference sequence). Trimming removed 3 bases at V and 1 base at J, with 9 bases between. This CDR3 spans 14 amino acids. The CDR3 loop is CASSFRSGNTEAFF. The CDR3 region has the DNA TGTGCCAGCAGCTTCCGTAGCGGGAACACTGAAGCTTTCTTT.

This clone was recorded a few times. V and J are TRBV7-6 and TRBJ1-6; D might be TRBD1 (5 bases). The V gene lost 5 bases and the J gene lost 10 bases, with 18 bases spanning the gap. The CDR3 length is 15 residues. Per germline, CDR1 SGHVS and CDR2 FNYEAQ. CDR3 DNA sequence: TGTGCCAGCAGCCCCACGACAGCCACCGGGTCACCCCTCCACTTT. Translating gives CASSPTTATGSPLHF. Using reference TRBV7-6 and TRBJ1-6 for the parts outside the CDR3, the full variable domain is GAGVSQSPRYKVTKRGQDVALRCDPISGHVSLYWYRQALGQGPEFLTYFNYEAQQDKSGLPNDRFSAERPEGSISTLTIQRTEQRDSAMYRCASSPTTATGSPLHFGNGTRLTVT.

The chain employs TRBV11-1 and TRBJ1-1, with 8 nucleotides matching TRBD1. The length of the CDR3 is 15 residues. Germline assignment: CDR1 SGHAT and CDR2 FQDESV (reference sequence). V was pared by 4 bases and J by 0 bases, with 4 bases of the junction left unmatched. The CDR3 spells CASSSRDRMNTEAFF. Written as DNA, the CDR3 is TGTGCCAGCAGCTCTAGGGACAGGATGAACACTGAAGCTTTCTTT.

In this sample, this clone turned up a few times. The chain is built from TRBV10-3 and TRBJ2-7, with a possible D match to TRBD1 (6 bases). Germline assignment: CDR1 ENHRY and CDR2 SYGVKD. V was clipped by 0 bases and J by 4 bases, with 16 bases between them. The CDR3 is made up of 16 amino acids. For the CDR3, the DNA is TGTGCCATCAGTGAGTCTATGGCAGGGGTCGGGTACGAGCAGTACTTC. As protein: CAISESMAGVGYEQYF.

This chain joins TRBV7-2 and TRBJ1-1; D not certain. The V end was cut by 5 bases, the J end by 4 bases, with 14 bases between. Germline V gene data show CDR1 as SGHTA and CDR2 as FQGNSA. This CDR3 region has 14 residues. CDR3 residues: CASSLYGESTEAFF. The CDR3 DNA is TGTGCCAGCAGCCTTTATGGGGAGAGCACTGAAGCTTTCTTT.

The genes are TRBV10-1 and TRBJ2-1; D not certain. Germline V CDR1 and CDR2: WNHNN, SYGVQD (reference sequence). This CDR3 spans 12 amino acids. V was clipped by 7 bases and J by 7 bases, with 11 bases between them. CDR3 protein: CASTSTENEQFF. The CDR3 DNA follows: TGCGCCAGCACCTCGACGGAGAATGAGCAGTTCTTC.

As DNA, the CDR3 is TGTGCCAGCAGCCGGACAGGGGGCAGCACCGGGGAGCTGTTTTTT. It translates to CASSRTGGSTGELFF. This chain links TRBV7-9 with TRBJ2-2; 11 bases are a match to TRBD1. CDR1 is SEHNR and CDR2 is FQNEAQ in the germline V gene (reference sequence). The CDR3 length is 15 residues. J lost 4 bases, V lost 5 bases, and 3 bases had no gene match.

J is TRBJ1-2 and V is TRBV15; TRBD1 matches at 8 bases. V shed 4 bases and J 5 bases; nucleotides not matched to a gene: 9. The germline CDR1 and CDR2 sequences are LNHNV and YYDKDF (reference sequence). The CDR3 consists of 15 residues. The CDR3 DNA follows: TGTGCCACCAGCACGGGACAGGCCATATATTATGGCTACACCTTC. The encoded protein is CATSTGQAIYYGYTF.

This chain joins TRBV24-1 and TRBJ2-1; 11 bases line up with TRBD2. Germline CDR1 is KGHDR and CDR2 is SFDVKD. V shed 10 bases, J shed 5 bases, and the junction held 6 bases outside the gene matches. The CDR3 covers 14 residues. The CDR3 coding sequence is TGTGCCACTTCGACTAGCGGGGCTCACAATGAGCAGTTCTTC. It yields the protein CATSTSGAHNEQFF.

This chain connects TRBV5-1 to TRBJ2-7; TRBD1 matches 7 bases. CDR1 is SGHRS, CDR2 YFSETQ, per germline. The CDR3 length is 14 residues. The J segment lost 1 base and the V segment lost 0 bases, leaving 1 base of the junction unmatched. CDR3 residues: CASSLVTGSYEQYF. The CDR3 coding sequence is TGCGCCAGCAGCTTGGTGACAGGGTCCTACGAGCAGTACTTC.

The chain employs TRBV7-8 and TRBJ1-1, with D perhaps matching TRBD1 (6 bases). The length of the CDR3 is 17 residues. Germline V gives CDR1 SGHVS, CDR2 FQNEAQ. Trimming removed 0 bases from V and 4 bases from J, with 18 bases in between. The CDR3 is CASSLANVGGRVTEAFF. CDR3 DNA sequence: TGTGCCAGCAGCTTAGCCAACGTCGGGGGGCGCGTCACTGAAGCTTTCTTT.

This clone was seen just once. The chain has TRBV19 and TRBJ2-3; TRBD1 matches at 8 bases. The V gene's germline CDR1 is LNHDA and CDR2 SQIVND (reference sequence). V shed 4 bases and J 1 base; nucleotides not matched to a gene: 7. There are 16 residues in the CDR3. In DNA form, the CDR3 reads TGTGCCAGTAGTACTAACTACAGGGGGGGCACAGATACGCAGTATTTT. Amino acids: CASSTNYRGGTDTQYF.

The rearrangement joins TRBV7-2 to TRBJ2-7; the match to TRBD2 covers 8 bases. The CDR3 runs 16 residues. Germline V gene lookup returns CDR1 SGHTA and CDR2 FQGNSA. V shed 4 bases, J shed 4 bases, and the junction held 12 bases outside the gene matches. CDR3 sequence reads: CASSSTSGRGEYEQYF. The DNA of the CDR3 is TGTGCCAGCAGCTCTACCTCCGGGCGGGGGGAATACGAGCAGTACTTC.

For this clone: A single base separates this from a much larger clone, so it may be a read error. Other DNA sequences from this sample encode an identical CDR3 as well. V and J are TRBV19 and TRBJ1-2, with D unresolved. V lost 7 bases, J lost 3 bases, and 6 bases lay in between. Germline-derived CDR1 and CDR2 are LNHDA and SQIVND (reference sequence). This CDR3 has 11 amino acids. The CDR3 loop is CASTGDYGYTF. The CDR3 bases are TGTGCCAGTACCGGAGACTATGGCTACACCTTC.

The chain joins TRBV19 to TRBJ2-2; TRBD1 matches at 12 bases. The V gene's germline CDR1 is LNHDA and CDR2 SQIVND (reference sequence). The CDR3 consists of 19 residues. The V gene end was trimmed by 6 bases and the J gene end by 0 bases; junction bases not matched to a gene: 11. The CDR3 is CASRRDRGRLISNTGELFF. The CDR3 coding sequence is TGTGCCAGTAGGCGGGACAGGGGGCGACTTATTTCGAACACCGGGGAGCTGTTTTTT.

This clone was recorded once. This sequence joins TRBV19 and TRBJ2-1; 12 bases line up with TRBD1. V shed 2 bases and J 7 bases; nucleotides not matched to a gene: 3. Germline lookup yields CDR1 LNHDA and CDR2 SQIVND (reference sequence). The CDR3 loop spans 15 amino acids. This chain's CDR3 is CASSIPGQGANEQFF. The CDR3 coding sequence is TGTGCCAGTAGTATACCGGGACAGGGGGCTAATGAGCAGTTCTTC.

The DNA for the CDR3 is TGTGCCAGCAGTGATCAAGCGGGGGGGAGCACAGATACGCAGTATTTT. It codes for CASSDQAGGSTDTQYF. The V and J genes are TRBV6-1 and TRBJ2-3, with 10 bases that match TRBD2. CDR1 MNHNS and CDR2 SASEGT come from the germline V gene. The length of the CDR3 is 16 residues. The trim removed 3 bases at V and 0 bases at J, leaving 3 bases unmatched.

The rearrangement uses TRBV6-5 and TRBJ2-1; possibly TRBD1 for D (6 bases). Trimming removed 4 bases at V and 0 bases at J, with 13 bases between. The germline V gene has CDR1 MNHEY and CDR2 SVGAGI. CDR3 length equals 16 residues. The CDR3 loop is CASSLQGLSSYNEQFF. Here the CDR3 DNA reads TGTGCCAGCAGTTTACAGGGCTTAAGCTCCTACAATGAGCAGTTCTTC.